A selection of T cell receptor beta chains follows, all from one sample in a study of cytomegalovirus exposure and HLA in healthy donors. Produced via immunoSEQ multiplex PCR; TCRdb's table is partial and in-frame only. The sample comprises 150,000 to 200,000 clones, 77% of which are singletons, and roughly 1.4% rests with the top ten. The sample comprised PBMCs. Receptor source: a woman aged 25 to 39 in good health and CMV-seronegative. Each CDR3 is given with its conserved first and last residue. A D gene is named only where the DNA matches it firmly. Size is omitted from some rows. Given values are once, few, many or a class for expanded clones.

TGTGCCAGCAGTTTGGTCCCGGGACAGCTCTACGAGCAGTACTTC CASSLVPGQLYEQYF TRBJ2-7 TRBD1 TRBV28 NA
TGTGCCAGCAGTCTCCGGGGGGGGTGGACTGAAGCTTTCTTT CASSLRGGWTEAFF TRBJ1-1 NA TRBV6-1 NA
TGTGCCAGCAGCTTAGCGGGGGGGGGTTTCACTGAAGCTTTCTTT CASSLAGGGFTEAFF TRBJ1-1 NA TRBV7-3 NA
TGTGCCAGCAGCTTAATCCCTAGCGGGGGGGCCAATGAGCAGTTCTTC CASSLIPSGGANEQFF TRBJ2-1 TRBD2 TRBV7-2 NA
TGTGCCAGTAGTACCCCCAAGCTCAGTCGACAGCCCTCTGGGGCCAACGTCCTGACTTTC CASSTPKLSRQPSGANVLTF TRBJ2-6 NA TRBV19 NA
TGTGCCAGCAGCCTCACACCCCCAGGGTACAGAACTGAAGCTTTCTTT CASSLTPPGYRTEAFF TRBJ1-1 NA TRBV14 NA
TGCGCCAGCAGTGAGTCGTTGTTGGGGAGGGGCACTGAAGCTTTCTTT CASSESLLGRGTEAFF TRBJ1-1 NA TRBV6-1 few
TGCGCCAGCAGCCCAGGGAGGGGCGACTACGAGCAGTACTTC CASSPGRGDYEQYF TRBJ2-7 TRBD2 TRBV5-1 NA
TGTGCCAGCAGCTTAGAGAGGGCCGGTACGCAGTATTTT CASSLERAGTQYF TRBJ2-3 NA TRBV11-2 NA
TGTGCCAGCGAGGCGGTCACAGATACGCAGTATTTT CASEAVTDTQYF TRBJ2-3 NA TRBV28 NA
TGTGCCAGCAGTTTGTACGACAGGGCCTTCTACACCTTC CASSLYDRAFYTF TRBJ1-2 TRBD1 TRBV28 NA
TGTGCCACCGGGAACACTGAAGCTTTCTTT CATGNTEAFF TRBJ1-1 NA TRBV14 NA
TGTGCCAGCAGTTACCAGGGGACAGCCCCGGGGGAGACCCAGTACTTC CASSYQGTAPGETQYF TRBJ2-5 TRBD1 TRBV6-5 few
TGTGCCAGCAGCTTAAGACAGGGCGAAGCCGGCTACACCTTC CASSLRQGEAGYTF TRBJ1-2 TRBD1 TRBV13 few